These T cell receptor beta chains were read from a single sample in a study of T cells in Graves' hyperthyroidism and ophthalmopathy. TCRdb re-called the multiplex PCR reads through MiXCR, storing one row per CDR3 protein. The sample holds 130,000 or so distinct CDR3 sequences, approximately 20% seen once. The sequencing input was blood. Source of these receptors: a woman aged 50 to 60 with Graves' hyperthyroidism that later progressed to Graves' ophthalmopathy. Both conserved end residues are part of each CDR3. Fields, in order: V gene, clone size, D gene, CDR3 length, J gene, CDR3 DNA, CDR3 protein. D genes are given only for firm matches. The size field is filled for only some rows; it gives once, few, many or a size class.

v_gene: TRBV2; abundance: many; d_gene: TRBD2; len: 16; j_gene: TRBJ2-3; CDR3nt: TGTGCCAGCAGTGAATCGGGCGGGGGGGGGACAGATACGCAGTATTTT; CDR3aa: CASSESGGGGTDTQYF
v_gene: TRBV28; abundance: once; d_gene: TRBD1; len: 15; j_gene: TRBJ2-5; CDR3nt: TGTGCCAGCAGCCACCTCGGACAGGGTTGGGAGACCCAGTACTTC; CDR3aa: CASSHLGQGWETQYF
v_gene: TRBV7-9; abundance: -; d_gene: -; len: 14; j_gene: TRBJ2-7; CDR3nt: TGTGCCAGCAGCAGCACGGCGGCCTCCTACGAGCAGTACTTC; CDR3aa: CASSSTAASYEQYF
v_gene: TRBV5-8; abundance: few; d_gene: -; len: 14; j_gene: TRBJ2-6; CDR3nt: TGTGCCAGCAGCTTGGATTCTGGGGCCAACGTCCTGACTTTC; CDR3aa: CASSLDSGANVLTF
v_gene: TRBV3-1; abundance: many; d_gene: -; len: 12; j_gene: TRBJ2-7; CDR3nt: TGTGCCAGCAGCCGAGGATCGAACGAGCAGTACTTC; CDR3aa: CASSRGSNEQYF
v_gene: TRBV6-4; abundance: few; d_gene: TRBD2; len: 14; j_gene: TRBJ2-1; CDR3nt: TGTGCCAGCAGTGGGGGACTAGCGGGACGGGAGCAGTTCTTC; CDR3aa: CASSGGLAGREQFF
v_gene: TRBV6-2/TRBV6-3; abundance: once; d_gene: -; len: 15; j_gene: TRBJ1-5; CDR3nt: TGTGCCAGCAGTTACGGTCGGGACTGGGATCAGCCCCAGCATTTT; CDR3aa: CASSYGRDWDQPQHF
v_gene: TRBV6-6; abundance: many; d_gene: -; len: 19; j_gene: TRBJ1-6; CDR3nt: TGTGCCAGCAGTTACGGCCGATGGGCTCGACAGGCCACAAATTCACCCCTCCACTTT; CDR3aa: CASSYGRWARQATNSPLHF
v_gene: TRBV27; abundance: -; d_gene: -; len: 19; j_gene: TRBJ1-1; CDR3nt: TGTGTCAGCATGGTCCGGGGGGCGGGGTGGGGGATGATGAACACTGAAGCTTTCTTT; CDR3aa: CVSMVRGAGWGMMNTEAFF
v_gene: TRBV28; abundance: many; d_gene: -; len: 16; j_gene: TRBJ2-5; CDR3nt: TGTGCCAGCAGTTTTTTAACGGGGACAAATCAAGAGACCCAGTACTTC; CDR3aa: CASSFLTGTNQETQYF
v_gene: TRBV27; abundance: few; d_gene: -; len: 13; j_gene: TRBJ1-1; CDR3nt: TGTGCCAGCAGCCGGGTGAGTGGTACTGAAGCTTTCTTT; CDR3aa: CASSRVSGTEAFF
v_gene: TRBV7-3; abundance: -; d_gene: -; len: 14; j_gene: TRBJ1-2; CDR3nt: TGTGCCAGGAGCTTAGCTGGGAGCGGCTATGGCTACACCTTC; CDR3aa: CARSLAGSGYGYTF
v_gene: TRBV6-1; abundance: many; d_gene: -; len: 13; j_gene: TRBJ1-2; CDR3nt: TGTGCCAGCAGGGGCTCAGCCCGGGCTGGCTACACCTTC; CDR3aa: CASRGSARAGYTF
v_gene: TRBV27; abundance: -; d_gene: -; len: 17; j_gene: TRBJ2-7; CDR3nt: TGTGCCAGCAGTCTTTCTTCCTACTGGACGGGAACCTACGAGCAGTACTTC; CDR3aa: CASSLSSYWTGTYEQYF
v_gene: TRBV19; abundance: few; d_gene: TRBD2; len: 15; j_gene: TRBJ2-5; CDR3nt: TGTGCCAGTAGTATCAGGCGGGAGGGCCGTGAGACCCAGTACTTC; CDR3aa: CASSIRREGRETQYF
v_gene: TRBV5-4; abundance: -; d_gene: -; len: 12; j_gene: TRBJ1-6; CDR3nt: TGTGCCAGCAGCTCCCCTTATTCACCCCTCCACTTT; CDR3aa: CASSSPYSPLHF
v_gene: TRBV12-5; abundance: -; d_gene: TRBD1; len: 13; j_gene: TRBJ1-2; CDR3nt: TGTGCTAGTGGGACAGGGGGAAACTATGGCTACACCTTC; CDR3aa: CASGTGGNYGYTF
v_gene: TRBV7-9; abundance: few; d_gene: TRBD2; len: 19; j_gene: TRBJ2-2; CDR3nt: TGTGCCAGCAGCTCTACCCAGACGCTACTAGCGGTCAACACCGGGGAGCTGTTTTTT; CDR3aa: CASSSTQTLLAVNTGELFF